This T cell receptor beta chain comes out of a study of tumor-infiltrating lymphocytes in primary liver carcinoma. The CDR3 has 15 residues. Synthesis of TCR beta cDNA was carried out from around 500 ng total RNA with a constant-region primer. Nested multiplex PCR, run for three rounds with slightly modified ARM-PCR, yielded TCR beta libraries. The first two PCR rounds, around 10 cycles each, used TRBV1-TRBV30 forward primers and a C-beta reverse primer. MiXCR was run by TCRdb on the multiplex PCR reads, yielding one entry per CDR3 protein. Altogether about 210,000 distinct CDR3 sequences are present, almost 65% being singletons, with the ten largest covering about 7.1%. Unsorted whole blood yielded the blood RNA, and germline DNA was also extracted. With respect to this clonotype: Just one base apart from a much larger clone, this may be a read error.

The rearrangement joins TRBV12-3 or TRBV12-4 to TRBJ2-7, with D tentatively TRBD2 (6 bases). The receptor comes from a woman in her sixties with primary liver carcinoma and hepatitis B virus infection. The material sequenced was peripheral blood. The CDR3 sequence is CSSSFETRATYEQYF. As DNA, the CDR3 is TGTTCCAGCAGTTTTGAGACTAGGGCTACCTACGAGCAGTACTTC.